This is a list of T cell receptor beta chains from one sample in a study of shared clonotypes between healthy human individuals. The repertoire was sequenced with immunoSEQ multiplex PCR; TCRdb's copy has only in-frame clones and lacks some. The table lists around 1.6 million clones, 95% to 99% of them singletons, with roughly 0.42% in the top ten. The sequenced sample consisted of naive CD4+ T cells sorted from blood. All receptors derive from a man aged 25-40 years in good health. CDR3s include the opening cysteine and the closing phenylalanine or tryptophan. A D gene is named only where the DNA matches it firmly. Clone size appears in some rows only: once, few, many, or a class for an expanded clone.

TRBV5-4	TRBJ2-1	-	TRBD1	CASRSGTGAINEQFF	TGTGCCAGCAGATCCGGGACAGGGGCCATTAATGAGCAGTTCTTC
TRBV4-1	TRBJ2-7	once	TRBD2	CASSLLAGGSLRNEQYF	TGCGCCAGCAGCCTTTTAGCGGGAGGCTCACTGCGTAACGAGCAGTACTTC
TRBV28	TRBJ2-4	-	-	CASSFPTVEGNIQYF	TGTGCCAGCAGTTTCCCAACTGTCGAGGGAAACATTCAGTACTTC
TRBV7-8	TRBJ2-7	-	-	CASSRRLAPSGIF	TGTGCCAGCAGCCGCCGCCTAGCGCCGTCCGGGATTTTC
TRBV5-1	TRBJ1-2	-	TRBD1	CASSPNPRQGGNYGYTF	TGCGCCAGCAGCCCCAATCCTCGACAGGGGGGCAACTATGGCTACACCTTC
TRBV27	TRBJ1-5	-	-	CASSLHGGPQRPQHF	TGTGCCAGCAGTTTACATGGGGGGCCCCAGAGACCCCAGCATTTT
TRBV10-3	TRBJ2-5	once	-	CAISGGSTETQYF	TGTGCCATCAGTGGCGGCAGTACAGAGACCCAGTACTTC
TRBV19	TRBJ2-1	-	-	CASSRGWGKASYNEQFF	TGTGCCAGTAGTCGGGGCTGGGGTAAAGCCTCCTACAATGAGCAGTTCTTC
TRBV6-1	TRBJ2-1	-	-	CASRAVWWDNEQFF	TGTGCCAGCAGGGCCGTGTGGTGGGACAATGAGCAGTTCTTC
TRBV9	TRBJ2-7	-	TRBD2	CASSVGPAGVSYEQYF	TGTGCCAGCAGCGTAGGTCCAGCGGGGGTCTCCTACGAGCAGTACTTC
TRBV18	TRBJ2-7	once	TRBD2	CASSPASGYGEQYF	TGTGCCAGCTCACCAGCTAGCGGGTATGGCGAGCAGTACTTC
TRBV25-1	TRBJ2-7	-	-	CASTGLSVGRYNF	TGTGCCAGCACTGGCCTCAGTGTTGGGCGGTACAACTTC
TRBV28	TRBJ2-1	-	-	CASSIRGEQFF	TGTGCCAGCAGTATACGCGGCGAGCAGTTCTTC
TRBV7-9	TRBJ2-5	-	-	CASSLARGEETQYF	TGTGCCAGCAGCTTAGCGCGCGGGGAAGAGACCCAGTACTTC
TRBV2	TRBJ1-3	-	-	CAGVLDSGNTIYF	TGTGCCGGGGTTTTAGACTCTGGAAACACCATATATTTT
TRBV14	TRBJ1-4	-	TRBD1	CASSPGQGASNEKLFF	TGTGCCAGCAGTCCGGGACAGGGCGCGTCTAATGAAAAACTGTTTTTT
TRBV6-1	TRBJ2-7	-	TRBD1	CASSVDRVGEQYF	TGTGCCAGCAGTGTGGACAGGGTGGGCGAGCAGTACTTC
TRBV5-4	TRBJ1-2	-	-	CASSLVGRIESGYGYTF	TGTGCCAGCAGCTTGGTGGGTCGTATCGAATCTGGATATGGCTACACCTTC
TRBV15	TRBJ2-7	-	-	CATSRDPFREQYF	TGTGCCACCAGCAGAGATCCATTTCGCGAGCAGTACTTC
TRBV19	TRBJ2-4	-	TRBD1	CASSTDRRREGIQYF	TGTGCCAGTAGTACGGACAGGCGGCGTGAGGGGATTCAGTACTTC
TRBV27	TRBJ1-1	-	-	CASFPGRSFDTEAFF	TGTGCCAGCTTCCCGGGTCGGAGCTTTGACACTGAAGCTTTCTTT
TRBV19	TRBJ2-7	-	TRBD2	CASSISETSRSYEQYF	TGTGCCAGTAGTATTTCGGAGACTAGCCGTTCCTACGAGCAGTACTTC
TRBV5-4	TRBJ2-3	-	-	CASRIQLASTDTQYF	TGTGCCAGCAGGATTCAGCTTGCTAGCACAGATACGCAGTATTTT
TRBV7-2	TRBJ2-7	-	-	CASSSSGEQYF	TGTGCCAGCAGCTCCTCGGGCGAGCAGTACTTC
TRBV11-2	TRBJ2-7	-	-	CASSLVYEQYF	TGTGCCAGCAGCTTAGTCTACGAGCAGTACTTC
TRBV5-4	TRBJ2-1	-	TRBD2	CASSLVAGARAYNEQFF	TGTGCCAGCAGCTTGGTAGCGGGCGCAAGGGCATACAATGAGCAGTTCTTC
TRBV6-5	TRBJ2-7	-	-	CASSNRVPYEQYF	TGTGCCAGCAGTAACAGGGTTCCCTACGAGCAGTACTTC
TRBV5-5	TRBJ1-1	-	-	CASSLSPRGLGEAFF	TGTGCCAGCAGCTTAAGTCCTCGGGGGCTTGGTGAAGCTTTCTTT
TRBV10-3	TRBJ1-6	-	-	CATAGRNNSPLHF	TGTGCCACAGCGGGACGGAATAATTCACCCCTCCACTTT